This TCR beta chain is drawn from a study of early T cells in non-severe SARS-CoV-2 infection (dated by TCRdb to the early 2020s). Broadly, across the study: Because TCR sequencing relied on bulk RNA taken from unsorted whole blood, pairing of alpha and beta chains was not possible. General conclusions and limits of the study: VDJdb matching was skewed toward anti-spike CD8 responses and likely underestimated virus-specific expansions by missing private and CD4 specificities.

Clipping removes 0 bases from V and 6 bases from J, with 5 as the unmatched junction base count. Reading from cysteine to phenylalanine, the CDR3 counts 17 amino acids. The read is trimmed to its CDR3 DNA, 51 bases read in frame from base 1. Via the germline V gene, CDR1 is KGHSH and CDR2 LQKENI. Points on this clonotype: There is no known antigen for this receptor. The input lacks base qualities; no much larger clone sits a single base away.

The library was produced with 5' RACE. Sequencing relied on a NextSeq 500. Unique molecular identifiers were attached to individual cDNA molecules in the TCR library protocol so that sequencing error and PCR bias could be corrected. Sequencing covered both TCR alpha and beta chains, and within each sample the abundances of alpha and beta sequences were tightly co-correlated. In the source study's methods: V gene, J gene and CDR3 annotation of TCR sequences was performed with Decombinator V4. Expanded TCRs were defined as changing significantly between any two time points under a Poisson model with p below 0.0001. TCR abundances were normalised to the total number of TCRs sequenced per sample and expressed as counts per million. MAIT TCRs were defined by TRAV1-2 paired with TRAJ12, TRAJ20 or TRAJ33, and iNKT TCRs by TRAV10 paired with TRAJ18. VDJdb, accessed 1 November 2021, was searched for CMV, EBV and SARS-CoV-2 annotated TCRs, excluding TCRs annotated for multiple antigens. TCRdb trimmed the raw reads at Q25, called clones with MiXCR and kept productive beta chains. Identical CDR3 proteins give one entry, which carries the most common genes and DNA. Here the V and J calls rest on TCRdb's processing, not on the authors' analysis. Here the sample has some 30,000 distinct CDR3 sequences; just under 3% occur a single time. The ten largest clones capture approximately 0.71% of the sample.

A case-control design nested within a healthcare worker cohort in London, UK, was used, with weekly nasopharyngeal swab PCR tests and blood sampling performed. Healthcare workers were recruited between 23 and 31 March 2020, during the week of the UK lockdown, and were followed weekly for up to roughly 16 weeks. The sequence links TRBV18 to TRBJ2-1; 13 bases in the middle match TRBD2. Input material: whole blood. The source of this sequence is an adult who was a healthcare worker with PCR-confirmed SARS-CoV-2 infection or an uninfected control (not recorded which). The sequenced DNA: TGTGCCAGCTCACCACCGATTAGACTAGCGGGGGGCAATGAGCAGTTCTTC. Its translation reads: CASSPPIRLAGGNEQFF.